The source of this T cell receptor beta chain is a study of blood T cell repertoires in COVID-19. Study details: The samples span acute and convalescent COVID-19 from the United States, Italy and Spain. The cDNA or gDNA used as material had been derived from T cells, B-cell-depleted T cells, or PBMCs.

As processed by the authors: Amplifying reference gene primers gave estimates of nucleated cell counts. Generated by immunoSEQ multiplex PCR, the TCRdb table keeps only in-frame clones and is missing some. The V and J calls and clone size were taken over from that table, and D and trimming were inferred from the DNA. The sample includes about 150,000 clones, approximately 81% of them seen just once. This CDR3 region has 15 residues. The germline V gene has CDR1 SGHRS and CDR2 YFSETQ. V lost 4 bases and J lost 7; bases outside the gene matches: 6. Material: peripheral blood. The source is an elderly woman with active or convalescent COVID-19. V and J are TRBV5-1 and TRBJ1-6, with 9 bases fitting TRBD1. As DNA, the CDR3 is TGCGCCAGCAGCCCCAAGACAGGGGGAAATTCACCCCTCCACTTT. Its translation: CASSPKTGGNSPLHF.